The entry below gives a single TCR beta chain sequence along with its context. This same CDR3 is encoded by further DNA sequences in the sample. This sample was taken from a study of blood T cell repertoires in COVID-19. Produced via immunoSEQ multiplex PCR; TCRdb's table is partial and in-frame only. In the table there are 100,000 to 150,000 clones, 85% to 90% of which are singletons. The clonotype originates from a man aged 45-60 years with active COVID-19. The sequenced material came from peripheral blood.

The CDR3 region is CASSLEPGGNTEAFF. For the CDR3, the DNA is TGTGCCAGCAGCTTAGAACCTGGAGGGAACACTGAAGCTTTCTTT. This sequence joins TRBV11-2 and TRBJ1-1; D remains unclear. CDR3 length equals 15 residues. Germline CDR1 is SGHAT and CDR2 is FQNNGV. V was clipped by 0 bases and J by 1 base, with 9 bases between them.